Listed here are 23 T cell receptor beta chains from one sample, sequenced in a study of early T cells in non-severe SARS-CoV-2 infection. A single record per CDR3 protein comes from TCRdb applying MiXCR to the 5' RACE reads. Of under 65,000 distinct CDR3 sequences listed, about 12% are singletons. The input for sequencing was whole blood, taken at baseline. All receptors derive from an adult who was a healthcare worker with PCR-confirmed SARS-CoV-2 infection or an uninfected control (not recorded which).

This chain links TRBV18 with TRBJ1-2; D gene ambiguous. V was pared by 2 bases and J by 5 bases, with 12 bases between. In germline, CDR1 is KGHSH, CDR2 LQKENI. The CDR3 length is 14 residues. CDR3 loop: CASSPGRQMYGYTF. The CDR3 nucleotides read TGTGCCAGCTCACCAGGACGCCAGATGTATGGCTACACCTTC.

The sample holds a few counts of this clonotype. The rearrangement links TRBV5-1 to TRBJ2-5, with D possibly matching TRBD1 (5 bases). V was shortened by 3 bases and J by 5 bases, with 11 bases between the two germline ends. Per the germline V gene, CDR1 is SGHRS and CDR2 is YFSETQ. The CDR3 is made up of 13 amino acids. The chain's CDR3 is CASSSGHRETQYF. In DNA, the CDR3 is TGCGCCAGCAGCTCAGGACACCGCGAGACCCAGTACTTC.

This clonotype was found many times. The chain recombines TRBV12-3 or TRBV12-4 with TRBJ2-3; D gene ambiguous. This CDR3 is 14 amino acids long. Trimming removed 0 bases at V and 4 bases at J, with 8 bases between. CDR3 region: CASSLAVSADTQYF. The CDR3 DNA reads TGTGCCAGCAGTTTAGCGGTTTCGGCAGATACGCAGTATTTT.

The sample holds a few counts of this clonotype. The gene calls are TRBV5-4 and TRBJ2-5, with TRBD2 matching over 9 bases. The CDR3 runs to 15 residues. The junction had 12 bases not matched to a gene; V was cut back by 7 bases and J by 5 bases. CDR1 and CDR2 from the germline V gene are SGHNT and YYREEE (reference sequence). CDR3 residues: CASHLGGGARETQYF. The CDR3 nucleotides are TGTGCCAGCCATCTCGGCGGGGGGGCGCGGGAGACCCAGTACTTC.

The J gene is TRBJ2-7, the V gene TRBV4-1; D not certain. The ends were cut back, 0 bases at V and 3 bases at J, with 6 bases in the middle. In germline, CDR1 is MGHRA, CDR2 YSYEKL. The CDR3 sequence is 13 residues long. This chain's CDR3 is CASSQDWGYEQYF. The CDR3 nucleotides read TGCGCCAGCAGCCAAGATTGGGGCTACGAGCAGTACTTC.

This clonotype was counted only a few times. This rearrangement joins TRBV9 to TRBJ2-5, with D possibly TRBD2 on 5 matching bases. The CDR3 extends over 14 amino acids. The V gene lost 4 bases and the J gene lost 5 bases, with 15 bases spanning the gap. CDR1 is SGDLS and CDR2 is YYNGEE in the germline V gene. CDR3: CASSWADGGETQYF. The CDR3 bases are TGTGCCAGCAGCTGGGCAGATGGCGGGGAGACCCAGTACTTC.

This clonotype has more than one count but fewer than ten. The V call is TRBV28, the J call TRBJ1-3; 10 bases align to TRBD1. The germline gives CDR1 MDHEN, CDR2 SYDVKM. After removal of 6 bases from V and 4 bases from J, the junction contained 3 bases not matched to a gene. This CDR3 is 14 amino acids long. The CDR3 reads CASRTGGTGNTIYF. The CDR3 DNA is TGTGCCAGCAGGACAGGGGGCACGGGAAACACCATATATTTT.

This clonotype turned up a few times. CDR3 protein: CASTPDAETQYF. CDR3 sequence (DNA): TGTGCCAGCACCCCGGACGCAGAAACCCAGTACTTC. V gene TRBV12-3 or TRBV12-4 combines with J gene TRBJ2-5; D remains ambiguous. The CDR3 loop spans 12 amino acids. Trimming removed 7 bases from V and 8 bases from J, with 14 bases in between.

V usage is TRBV20-1 and J usage is TRBJ1-1, with TRBD1 matching over 7 bases. The CDR3 has 13 residues. V lost 7 bases and J lost 5; bases outside the gene matches: 10. CDR1 and CDR2 (germline): DFQATT, SNEGSKA (reference sequence). The CDR3 nucleotides read TGCAGTGTTCCAGGGGGTGGGGGAACTGAAGCTTTCTTT. This encodes CSVPGGGGTEAFF.

This chain joins TRBV28 and TRBJ2-4, with D possibly TRBD2 on 5 matching bases. Germline V lookup: CDR1 MDHEN, CDR2 SYDVKM. V was shortened by 3 bases and J by 2 bases, with 8 bases between the two germline ends. This CDR3 has 14 amino acids. CDR3: CASSFRETKNIQYF. DNA of the CDR3: TGTGCCAGCAGTTTCCGGGAAACCAAAAACATTCAGTACTTC.

This clonotype was counted ten times or more. The chain joins TRBV5-1 to TRBJ2-7; D could derive from TRBD1 or TRBD2 (5 bases each). Looked up from germline, CDR1 is SGHRS and CDR2 is YFSETQ. V lost 4 bases and J 3 bases, leaving 11 bases between the germline ends. The CDR3 sequence is 13 residues long. In DNA form, the CDR3 reads TGCGCCAGCAGCCTGGGGACCTACTACGAGCAGTACTTC. Amino acids: CASSLGTYYEQYF.

This chain joins TRBV24-1 and TRBJ2-1, with 13 bases lining up with TRBD2. The germline CDR1 and CDR2 sequences are KGHDR and SFDVKD. CDR3 length equals 15 residues. V dropped 5 bases and J dropped 7; count of bases not matched to a gene: 4. The CDR3 bases are TGTGCCACCAGTGCCTGGACTAGCGGGAGAAATGAGCAGTTCTTC. Translation gives CATSAWTSGRNEQFF.

This rearrangement joins TRBV19 to TRBJ1-5; D not resolved. From germline, CDR1 is LNHDA and CDR2 SQIVND (reference sequence). V gave up 9 bases and J gave up 2 bases, with 14 bases separating them. The CDR3 totals 14 residues. As DNA, the CDR3 is TGTGCCAGCAACGACTGGCAGGGCAATCAGCCCCAGCATTTT. It yields the protein CASNDWQGNQPQHF.

This clonotype was seen many times. The V call is TRBV7-3, the J call TRBJ2-3, with D perhaps matching TRBD1 (6 bases). V was pared by 8 bases and J by 1 base, with 10 bases between. From germline, CDR1 is SGHTA and CDR2 FQGTGA. The CDR3 is made up of 13 amino acids. CDR3 region: CASGQGRTDTQYF. CDR3 nucleotides: TGTGCCAGCGGCCAGGGGCGCACAGATACGCAGTATTTT.

The V call is TRBV10-1, the J call TRBJ2-7; 7 nucleotides line up with TRBD1. J lost 2 bases, V lost 5 bases, and 3 bases had no gene match. The CDR3 sequence is 13 residues long. Germline V gene sequence: CDR1 WNHNN, CDR2 SYGVQD (reference sequence). The CDR3 DNA sequence: TGCGCCAGCAGTTCGGGACAGACCTACGAGCAGTACTTC. Translating gives CASSSGQTYEQYF.

V and J are TRBV6-4 and TRBJ1-1; a weak D match, TRBD1 (6 bases). The CDR3 extends over 15 amino acids. Looked up from germline, CDR1 is MRHNA and CDR2 is SNTAGT. Trimming left V 6 bases short and J 1 base short, with 15 bases between. The CDR3 coding sequence is TGTGCCAGCAGCCCTACTATGGGGGCGAACACTGAAGCTTTCTTT. This translates into CASSPTMGANTEAFF.

The chain combines TRBV18 with TRBJ2-5; D is undetermined. Trimming cost V 6 bases and J 0 bases, with 5 bases left between them. From germline, CDR1 is KGHSH and CDR2 LQKENI. The CDR3 runs to 12 residues. In DNA form, the CDR3 reads TGTGCCAGCTCCCCGTACCAAGAGACCCAGTACTTC. It codes for CASSPYQETQYF. Drawing the rest from reference TRBV18 and TRBJ2-5, the complete variable domain is NAGVMQNPRHLVRRRGQEARLRCSPMKGHSHVYWYRQLPEEGLKFMVYLQKENIIDESGMPKERFSAEFPKEGPSILRIQQVVRGDSAAYFCASSPYQETQYFGPGTRLLVL.

This clonotype was seen more than once but under ten times. The CDR3 here is CASSVAPGEKLFF. CDR3 bases: TGTGCCAGCAGCGTAGCCCCCGGTGAAAAACTGTTTTTT. The chain couples TRBV9 to TRBJ1-4; D is undetermined. The CDR3 covers 13 residues. Germline lookup yields CDR1 SGDLS and CDR2 YYNGEE. V lost 0 bases to trimming and J lost 7 bases, with 7 bases between them.

This clonotype appeared a few times. The rearrangement links TRBV5-4 to TRBJ1-2; D is unresolved. Germline CDR1 SGHNT, CDR2 YYREEE (reference sequence). V lost 0 bases to trimming and J lost 4 bases, with 10 bases between them. The CDR3 consists of 14 residues. The CDR3 spells CASSLDRTAYGYTF. The CDR3, as DNA: TGTGCCAGCAGCTTGGACAGAACCGCCTATGGCTACACCTTC.

The sample holds a few counts of this clonotype. The chain couples TRBV5-8 to TRBJ2-2, with D possibly being TRBD1 or TRBD2 (6 bases each). Trimming removed 0 bases from V and 6 bases from J, with 15 bases in between. The CDR3 totals 16 residues. Germline V gene data show CDR1 as SGHTS and CDR2 as YDEGEE. CDR3 sequence: CASSLVGGGASGELFF. As DNA, the CDR3 is TGTGCCAGCAGCTTGGTTGGAGGGGGAGCATCCGGGGAGCTGTTTTTT.

This clonotype was detected only a few times. The DNA is omitted, as the CDR3 cannot be located on it reliably, and the CDR3 follows TCRdb's listing. The J gene is TRBJ2-2, the V gene TRBV6-1. The CDR3 is made up of 13 amino acids, end residues included. In germline, CDR1 is MNHNS, CDR2 SASEGT. CDR3 loop: CASSTSNTGELFF.

The sample holds a few counts of this clonotype. The chain recombines TRBV5-1 with TRBJ1-4; no definite D call. This CDR3 is built from 13 residues. With 4 bases removed from V and 5 bases from J, the gap between germline ends came to 9 bases. The germline gives CDR1 SGHRS, CDR2 YFSETQ. The CDR3 reads CASSHGKNEKLFF. CDR3 sequence (DNA): TGCGCCAGCAGCCACGGGAAGAATGAAAAACTGTTTTTT.

The DNA of the CDR3 is TGTGCCAGCAGCGTTCCGACAGCCTACGAGCAGTACTTC. It codes for CASSVPTAYEQYF. The chain uses TRBV7-2 and TRBJ2-7, with a tentative D call TRBD1 (5 bases). Germline V gene data show CDR1 as SGHTA and CDR2 as FQGNSA. V lost 5 bases and J 2 bases, leaving 10 bases between the germline ends. CDR3 length equals 13 residues.